What follows describes a single T cell receptor (beta chain). Its antigen remains unidentified. The PCR employed 60 Vbeta primers together with 13 Jbeta primers. The assay was immunoSEQ multiplex PCR, and TCRdb's table has in-frame clones only and misses some. The repertoire holds about 69,000 clones, roughly 71% seen once, with 11% in the top ten. The record originates from a study of cytomegalovirus exposure and HLA in healthy donors. The study's findings and limits: According to an earlier analysis, most TCR beta V segments yielded productive rearrangements about 90% or about 30% of the time. A further, later analysis showed that HLA-associated TCR beta chains (compared with equally common others) were more clonally expanded. Highly shared sequence variants in one cluster were likely a sequencing artifact. While the bulk of TCR sequences proved rare, some public TCRs turned up in many donors.

CDR3 length: 13 amino acids. V lost 4 bases and J lost 3, with 11 bases in between. Looked up from germline, CDR1 is SGHRS and CDR2 is YFSETQ. Sequenced: PBMCs. This chain joins TRBV5-1 and TRBJ2-7; D is perhaps TRBD1 (5 bases). The TCR originated in a woman aged 60-70 years in good health and CMV-seropositive. CDR3 nucleotides: TGCGCCAGCAGCGACAGATACAACTACGAGCAGTACTTC. Protein: CASSDRYNYEQYF.